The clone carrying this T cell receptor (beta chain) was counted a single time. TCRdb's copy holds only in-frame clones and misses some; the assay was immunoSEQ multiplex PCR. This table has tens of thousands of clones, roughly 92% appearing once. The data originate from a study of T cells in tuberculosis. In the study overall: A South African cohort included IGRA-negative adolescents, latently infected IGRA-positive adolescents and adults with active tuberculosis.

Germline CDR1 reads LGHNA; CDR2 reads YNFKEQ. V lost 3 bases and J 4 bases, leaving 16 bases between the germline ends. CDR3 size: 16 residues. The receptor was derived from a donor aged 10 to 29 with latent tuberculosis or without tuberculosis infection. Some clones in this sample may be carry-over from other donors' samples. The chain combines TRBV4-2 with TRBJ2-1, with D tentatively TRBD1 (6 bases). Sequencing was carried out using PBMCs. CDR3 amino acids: CASSQGQGTVYNEQFF. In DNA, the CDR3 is TGTGCCAGCAGCCAGGGACAAGGGACGGTATACAATGAGCAGTTCTTC.